This TCR beta chain was documented in a study of blood T cell repertoires in COVID-19. Overall study: Collection of acute and convalescent COVID-19 samples took place in the United States, Italy and Spain.

This clone was observed a few times. Original analysis: Reference gene primer amplification yielded estimated nucleated cell counts. The assay was immunoSEQ multiplex PCR, and TCRdb's table has in-frame clones only and misses some. V, J and clone size were drawn from that table, and D and trimming were deduced from the DNA. The sample has a few hundred thousand clones; less than 90% are singletons. The CDR3 spans 15 residues. The ends lost 4 bases at V and 0 bases at J; junction bases unmatched: 4. CDR1 is LNHDA, CDR2 SQIVND, per germline (reference sequence). J is TRBJ1-1 and V is TRBV19; TRBD1 aligns across 8 bases. The sample taken for sequencing was PBMCs or T cells enriched from blood (not recorded which). The sequence derives from a woman aged 60 to 75 who had recovered from COVID-19. CDR3 bases: TGTGCCAGTAGTACCCGACAGGGGATGAACACTGAAGCTTTCTTT. Translated: CASSTRQGMNTEAFF.